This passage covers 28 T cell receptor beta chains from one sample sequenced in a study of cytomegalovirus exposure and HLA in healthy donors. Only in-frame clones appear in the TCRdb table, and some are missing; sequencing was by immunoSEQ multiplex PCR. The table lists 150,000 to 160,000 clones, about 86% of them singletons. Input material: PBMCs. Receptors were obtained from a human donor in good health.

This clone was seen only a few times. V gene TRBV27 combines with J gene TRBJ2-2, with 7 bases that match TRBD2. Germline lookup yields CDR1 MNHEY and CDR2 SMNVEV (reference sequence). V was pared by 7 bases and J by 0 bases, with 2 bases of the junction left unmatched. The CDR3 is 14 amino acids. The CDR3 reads CASKTSANTGELFF. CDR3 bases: TGTGCCAGCAAAACTAGCGCGAACACCGGGGAGCTGTTTTTT.

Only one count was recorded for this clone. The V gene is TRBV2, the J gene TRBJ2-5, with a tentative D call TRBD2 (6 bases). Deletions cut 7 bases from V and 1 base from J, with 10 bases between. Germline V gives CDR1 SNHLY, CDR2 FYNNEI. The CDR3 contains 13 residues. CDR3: CASKEGSQETQYF. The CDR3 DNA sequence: TGTGCCAGCAAGGAGGGCAGCCAAGAGACCCAGTACTTC. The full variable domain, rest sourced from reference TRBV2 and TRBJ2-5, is EPEVTQTPSHQVTQMGQEVILRCVPISNHLYFYWYRQILGQKVEFLVSFYNNEISEKSEIFDDQFSVERPDGSNFTLKIRSTKLEDSAMYFCASKEGSQETQYFGPGTRLLVL.

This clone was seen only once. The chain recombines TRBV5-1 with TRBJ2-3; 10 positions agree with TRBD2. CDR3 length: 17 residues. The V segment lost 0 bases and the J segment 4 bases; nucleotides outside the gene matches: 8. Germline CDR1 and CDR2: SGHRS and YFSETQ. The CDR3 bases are TGCGCCAGCAGCTTGGCCAGTTCTAGCGGGAGTGCAGATACGCAGTATTTT. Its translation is CASSLASSSGSADTQYF.

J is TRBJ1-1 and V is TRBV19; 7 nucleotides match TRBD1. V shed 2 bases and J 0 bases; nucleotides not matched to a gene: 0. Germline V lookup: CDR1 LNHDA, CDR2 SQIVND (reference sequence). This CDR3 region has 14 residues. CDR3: CASSIQGVNTEAFF. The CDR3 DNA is TGTGCCAGTAGTATACAGGGGGTGAACACTGAAGCTTTCTTT. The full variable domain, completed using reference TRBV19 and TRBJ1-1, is DGGITQSPKYLFRKEGQNVTLSCEQNLNHDAMYWYRQDPGQGLRLIYYSQIVNDFQKGDIAEGYSVSREKKESFPLTVTSAQKNPTAFYLCASSIQGVNTEAFFGQGTRLTVV.

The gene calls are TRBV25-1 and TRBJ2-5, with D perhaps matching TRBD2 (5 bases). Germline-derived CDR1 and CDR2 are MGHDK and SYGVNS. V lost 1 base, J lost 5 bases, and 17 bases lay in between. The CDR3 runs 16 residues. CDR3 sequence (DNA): TGTGCCAGCAGTGAATTGGGCGGATATGAGCGGGAGACCCAGTACTTC. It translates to CASSELGGYERETQYF.

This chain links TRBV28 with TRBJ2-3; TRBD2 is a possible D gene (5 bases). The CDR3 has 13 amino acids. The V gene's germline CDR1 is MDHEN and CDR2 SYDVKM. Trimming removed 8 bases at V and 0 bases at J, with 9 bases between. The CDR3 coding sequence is TGTGCCAGCCTTGAGGGTAGCACAGATACGCAGTATTTT. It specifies CASLEGSTDTQYF.

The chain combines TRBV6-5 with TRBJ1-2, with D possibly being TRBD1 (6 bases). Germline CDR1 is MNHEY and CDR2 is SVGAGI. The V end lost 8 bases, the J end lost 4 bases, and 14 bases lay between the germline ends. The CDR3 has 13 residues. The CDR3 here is CASRPGRGYGYTF. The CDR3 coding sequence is TGTGCCAGCCGACCGGGCAGGGGCTATGGCTACACCTTC.

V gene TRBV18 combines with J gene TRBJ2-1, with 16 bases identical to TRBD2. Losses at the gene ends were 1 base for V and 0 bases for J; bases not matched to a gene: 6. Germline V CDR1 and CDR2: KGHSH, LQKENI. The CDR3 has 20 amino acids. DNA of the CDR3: TGTGCCAGCTCACCACAGGGACTAGCGGGGGGGAGTAGCTCCTACAATGAGCAGTTCTTC. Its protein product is CASSPQGLAGGSSSYNEQFF.

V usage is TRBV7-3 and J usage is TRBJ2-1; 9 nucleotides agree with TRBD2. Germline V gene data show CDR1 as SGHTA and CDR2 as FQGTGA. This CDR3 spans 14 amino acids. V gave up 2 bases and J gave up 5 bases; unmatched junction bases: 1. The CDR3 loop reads CASSLAGGHNEQFF. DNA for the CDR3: TGTGCCAGCAGCTTAGCGGGAGGGCACAATGAGCAGTTCTTC.

CDR3 residues: CASSQDMGKTGGFSGANVLTF. CDR3 coding DNA: TGCGCCAGCAGCCAAGATATGGGGAAGACAGGGGGGTTCTCTGGGGCCAACGTCCTGACTTTC. The chain couples TRBV4-1 to TRBJ2-6; 9 positions match TRBD1. CDR3 length equals 21 residues. Trimming removed 0 bases from V and 0 bases from J; junction bases left unmatched: 12. Germline assignment: CDR1 MGHRA and CDR2 YSYEKL.

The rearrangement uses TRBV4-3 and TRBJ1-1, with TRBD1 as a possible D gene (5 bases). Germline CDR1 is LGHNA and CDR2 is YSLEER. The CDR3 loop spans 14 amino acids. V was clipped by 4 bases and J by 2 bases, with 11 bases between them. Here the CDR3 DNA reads TGCGCCAGCAGCCGCCGACAGACCAACACTGAAGCTTTCTTT. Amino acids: CASSRRQTNTEAFF.

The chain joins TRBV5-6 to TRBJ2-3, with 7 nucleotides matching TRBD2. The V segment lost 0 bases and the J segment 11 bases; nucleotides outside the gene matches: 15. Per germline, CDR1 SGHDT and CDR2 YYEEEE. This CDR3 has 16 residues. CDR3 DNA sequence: TGTGCCAGCAGCTTGGTAAAGGGACTACAGAGTGGGAGGCAGTATTTT. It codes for CASSLVKGLQSGRQYF.

As DNA, the CDR3 is TGCGCCAGCAAGACAGGGGGTGGTAATGAAAAACTGTTTTTT. Translating it yields CASKTGGGNEKLFF. The chain carries TRBV5-1 and TRBJ1-4, with TRBD1 matching over 9 bases. V trimming: 6 bases; J trimming: 4 bases; junction bases outside the gene matches: 4. Per the germline V gene, CDR1 is SGHRS and CDR2 is YFSETQ. CDR3 length: 14 amino acids.

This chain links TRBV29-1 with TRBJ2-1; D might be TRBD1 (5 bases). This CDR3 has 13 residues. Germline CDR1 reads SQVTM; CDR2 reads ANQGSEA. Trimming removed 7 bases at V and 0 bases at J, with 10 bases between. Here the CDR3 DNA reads TGCAGCGCTCGACAGCTCTCCTACAATGAGCAGTTCTTC. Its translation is CSARQLSYNEQFF.

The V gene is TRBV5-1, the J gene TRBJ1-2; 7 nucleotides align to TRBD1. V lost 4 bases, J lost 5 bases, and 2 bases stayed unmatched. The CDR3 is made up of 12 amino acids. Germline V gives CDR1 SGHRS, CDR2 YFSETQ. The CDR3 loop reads CASSAQGYGYTF. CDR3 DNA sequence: TGCGCCAGCAGCGCACAGGGGTATGGCTACACCTTC. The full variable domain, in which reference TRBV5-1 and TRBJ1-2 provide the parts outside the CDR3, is KAGVTQTPRYLIKTRGQQVTLSCSPISGHRSVSWYQQTPGQGLQFLFEYFSETQRNKGNFPGRFSGRQFSNSRSEMNVSTLELGDSALYLCASSAQGYGYTFGSGTRLTVV.

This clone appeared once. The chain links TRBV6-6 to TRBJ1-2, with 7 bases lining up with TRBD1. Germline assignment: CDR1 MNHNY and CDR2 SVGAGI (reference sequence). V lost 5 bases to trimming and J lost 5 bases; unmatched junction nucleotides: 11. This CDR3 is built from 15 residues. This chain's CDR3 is CASSSRDSGGYGYTF. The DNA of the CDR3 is TGTGCCAGCAGTAGTAGGGACAGTGGGGGATATGGCTACACCTTC.

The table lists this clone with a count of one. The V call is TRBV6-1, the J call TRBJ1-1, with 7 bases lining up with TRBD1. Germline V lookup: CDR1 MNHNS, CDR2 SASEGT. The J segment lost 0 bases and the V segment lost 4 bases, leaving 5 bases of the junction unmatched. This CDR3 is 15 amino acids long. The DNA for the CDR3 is TGTGCCAGCAGTGTGGAGGGACAGTTGAACACTGAAGCTTTCTTT. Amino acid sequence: CASSVEGQLNTEAFF.

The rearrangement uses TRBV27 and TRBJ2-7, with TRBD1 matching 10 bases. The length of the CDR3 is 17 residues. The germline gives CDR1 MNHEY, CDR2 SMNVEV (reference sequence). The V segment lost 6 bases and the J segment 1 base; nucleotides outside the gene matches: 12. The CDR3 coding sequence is TGTGCCAGCAGCCTATTACCGGGACAGGGGATTTCCTACGAGCAGTACTTC. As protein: CASSLLPGQGISYEQYF.

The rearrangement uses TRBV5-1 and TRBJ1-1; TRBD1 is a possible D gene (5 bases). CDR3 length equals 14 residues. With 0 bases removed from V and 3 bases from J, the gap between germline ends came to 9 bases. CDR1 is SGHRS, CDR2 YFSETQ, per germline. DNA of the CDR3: TGCGCCAGCAGCTTGGCCATCAGGGACACTGAAGCTTTCTTT. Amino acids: CASSLAIRDTEAFF.

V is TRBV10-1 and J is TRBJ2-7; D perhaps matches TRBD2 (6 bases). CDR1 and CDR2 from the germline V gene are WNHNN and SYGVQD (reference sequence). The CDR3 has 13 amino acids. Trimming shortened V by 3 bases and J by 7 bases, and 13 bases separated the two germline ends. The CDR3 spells CASSETSLGEQYF. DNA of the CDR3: TGCGCCAGCAGTGAAACTAGCTTGGGGGAGCAGTACTTC.

This CDR3 is CASSVRPGETQYF. The CDR3 DNA sequence: TGTGCCAGCAGTGTAAGACCAGGAGAGACCCAGTACTTC. The chain uses TRBV2 and TRBJ2-5, with D uncertain. Per germline, CDR1 SNHLY and CDR2 FYNNEI. Trimming took 4 bases from V and 4 from J, leaving 10 bases between them. The CDR3 totals 13 residues.

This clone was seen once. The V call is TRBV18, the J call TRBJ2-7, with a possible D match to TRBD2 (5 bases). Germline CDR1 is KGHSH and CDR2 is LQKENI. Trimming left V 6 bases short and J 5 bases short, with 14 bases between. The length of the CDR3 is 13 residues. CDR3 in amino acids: CASSAMRVHEQYF. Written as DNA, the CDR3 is TGTGCCAGCTCTGCGATGAGGGTCCACGAGCAGTACTTC. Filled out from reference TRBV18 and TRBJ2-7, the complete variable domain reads NAGVMQNPRHLVRRRGQEARLRCSPMKGHSHVYWYRQLPEEGLKFMVYLQKENIIDESGMPKERFSAEFPKEGPSILRIQQVVRGDSAAYFCASSAMRVHEQYFGPGTRLTVT.

As DNA, the CDR3 is TGTGCCGCCAAAACAGGGGGCTACTCGAACACTGAAGCTTTCTTT. This translates into CAAKTGGYSNTEAFF. The genes are TRBV19 and TRBJ1-1, with 9 bases fitting TRBD1. CDR3 length equals 15 residues. Trimming took 11 bases from V and 1 from J; bases not matched to a gene: 11. Germline assignment: CDR1 LNHDA and CDR2 SQIVND (reference sequence).

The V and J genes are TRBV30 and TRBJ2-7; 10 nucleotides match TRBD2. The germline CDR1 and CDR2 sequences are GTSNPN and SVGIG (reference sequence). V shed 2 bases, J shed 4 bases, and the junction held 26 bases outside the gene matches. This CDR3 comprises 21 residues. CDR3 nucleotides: TGTGCCTGGAGTAGAAGCGGGAGGGCAAAAATAGGGGCCGCCTCTCTTTACGAGCAGTACTTC. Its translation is CAWSRSGRAKIGAASLYEQYF.

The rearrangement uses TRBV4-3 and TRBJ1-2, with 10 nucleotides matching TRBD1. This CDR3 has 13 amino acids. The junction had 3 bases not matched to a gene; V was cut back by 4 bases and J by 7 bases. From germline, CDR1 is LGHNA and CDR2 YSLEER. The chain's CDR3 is CASSRQGASGYTF. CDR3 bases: TGCGCCAGCAGCCGACAGGGGGCCTCTGGCTACACCTTC.

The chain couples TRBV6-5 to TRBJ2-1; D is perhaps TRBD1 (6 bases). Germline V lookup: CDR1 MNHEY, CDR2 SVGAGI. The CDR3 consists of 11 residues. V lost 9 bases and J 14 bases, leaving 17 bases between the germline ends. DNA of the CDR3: TGTGCCAGTTGCCAACAGGGTCTGGAGTTCTTC. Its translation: CASCQQGLEFF.

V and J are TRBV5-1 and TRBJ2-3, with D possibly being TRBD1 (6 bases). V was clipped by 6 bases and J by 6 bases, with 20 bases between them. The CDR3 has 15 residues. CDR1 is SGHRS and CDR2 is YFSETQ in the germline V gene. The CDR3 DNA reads TGCGCCAGCAACGAAGAAAGGGGGAGAGCGGATACGCAGTATTTT. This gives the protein CASNEERGRADTQYF.

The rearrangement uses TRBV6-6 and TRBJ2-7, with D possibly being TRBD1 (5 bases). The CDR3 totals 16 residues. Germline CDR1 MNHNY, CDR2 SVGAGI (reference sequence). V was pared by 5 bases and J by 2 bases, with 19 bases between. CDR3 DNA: TGTGCCAGCAGTCACCCAGTCCAGGGCCCTACCTACGAGCAGTACTTC. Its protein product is CASSHPVQGPTYEQYF.